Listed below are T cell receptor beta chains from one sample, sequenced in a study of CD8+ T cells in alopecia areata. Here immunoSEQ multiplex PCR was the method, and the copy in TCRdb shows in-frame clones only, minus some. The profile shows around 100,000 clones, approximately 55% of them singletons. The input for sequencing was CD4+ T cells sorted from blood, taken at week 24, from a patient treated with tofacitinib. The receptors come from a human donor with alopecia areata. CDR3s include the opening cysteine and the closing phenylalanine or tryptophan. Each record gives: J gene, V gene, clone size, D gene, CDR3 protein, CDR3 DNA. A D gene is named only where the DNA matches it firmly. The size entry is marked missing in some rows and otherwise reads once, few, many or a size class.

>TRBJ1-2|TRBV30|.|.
CAWSRPGLLAYGYTF
TGTGCCTGGAGTCGGCCGGGACTGCTCGCCTATGGCTACACCTTC
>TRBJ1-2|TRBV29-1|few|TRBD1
CSVVIGGGYGYTF
TGCAGCGTTGTCATAGGGGGCGGCTATGGCTACACCTTC
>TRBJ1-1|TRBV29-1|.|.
CSVEQTNTEAFF
TGCAGCGTTGAACAGACGAACACTGAAGCTTTCTTT
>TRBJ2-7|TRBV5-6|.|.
CASSLERRAATYEQYF
TGTGCCAGCAGCTTGGAGCGGAGGGCAGCCACCTACGAGCAGTACTTC
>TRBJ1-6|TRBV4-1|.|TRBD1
CASSQSRTGGSSPLHF
TGCGCCAGCAGCCAGAGCCGGACAGGGGGAAGTTCACCCCTCCACTTT
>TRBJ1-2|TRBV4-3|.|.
CASSQDIGGWKGYTF
TGCGCCAGCAGCCAAGATATTGGGGGATGGAAAGGCTACACCTTC
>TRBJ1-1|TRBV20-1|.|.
CSASGTDAFF
TGCAGTGCGAGTGGGACGGACGCTTTCTTT
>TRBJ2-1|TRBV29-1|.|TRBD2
CSGGVRGDYNEQFF
TGCAGCGGCGGGGTCCGGGGGGACTACAATGAGCAGTTCTTC
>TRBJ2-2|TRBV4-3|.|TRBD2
CASSQLAGRDTGELFF
TGCGCCAGCAGCCAACTAGCGGGGAGGGACACCGGGGAGCTGTTTTTT
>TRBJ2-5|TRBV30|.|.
CAWTRGGYGTQYF
TGTGCCTGGACTAGGGGGGGGTATGGGACCCAGTACTTC